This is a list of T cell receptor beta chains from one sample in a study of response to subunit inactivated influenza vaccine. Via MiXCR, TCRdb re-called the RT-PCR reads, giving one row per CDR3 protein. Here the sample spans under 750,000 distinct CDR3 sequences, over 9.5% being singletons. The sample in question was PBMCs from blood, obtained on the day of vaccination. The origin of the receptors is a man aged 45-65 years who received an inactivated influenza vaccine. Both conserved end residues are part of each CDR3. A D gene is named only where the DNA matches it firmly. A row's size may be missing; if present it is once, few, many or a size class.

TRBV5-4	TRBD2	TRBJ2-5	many	TGTGCCAGCAGCCCCGGGACTAGCGGGAGTAACCAAGAGACCCAGTACTTC	CASSPGTSGSNQETQYF
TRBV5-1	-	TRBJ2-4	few	TGCGCCAGCAGCTCTGGACAGGGAGGGGACATTCAGTACTTC	CASSSGQGGDIQYF
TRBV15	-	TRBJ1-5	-	TGTGCCACCACTGATCAGCCCCAGCATTTT	CATTDQPQHF
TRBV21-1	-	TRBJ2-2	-	TGTGCCAGCAGCAAATTGTCCCGGACAGGGGACTACCTGACGAACACCGGGGAGCTGTTTTTT	CASSKLSRTGDYLTNTGELFF
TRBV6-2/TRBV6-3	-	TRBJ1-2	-	TGTGCCAGCAGAGAATTGAACTTCTATGGCTACACCTTC	CASRELNFYGYTF
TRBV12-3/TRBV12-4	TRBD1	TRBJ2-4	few	TGTGCCAGCAACGCACAGGGGGCGGCAAACATTCAGTACTTC	CASNAQGAANIQYF
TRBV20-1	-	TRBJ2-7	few	TGCAGTGCTGCCACGCGGCCGGGTGGCTCCTACGAGCAGTACTTC	CSAATRPGGSYEQYF
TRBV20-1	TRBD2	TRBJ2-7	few	TGCAGTGCTCAGCGGGATCGTGCCTACGAGCAGTACTTC	CSAQRDRAYEQYF
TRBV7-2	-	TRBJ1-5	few	TGTGCCAGCAGCGTAATAGCAGGCCAGCCCCAGCATTTT	CASSVIAGQPQHF
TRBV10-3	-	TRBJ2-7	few	TGTGCCATCAGCCCCGCGAGCTCCTACGAGCAGTACTTC	CAISPASSYEQYF
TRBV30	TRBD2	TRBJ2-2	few	TGTGCCTGGAACGGGGGGGGTACCGGGGAGCTGTTTTTT	CAWNGGGTGELFF
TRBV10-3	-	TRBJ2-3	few	TGTGCCATCACCGGGGAGGGGGGCACAGATACGCAGTATTTT	CAITGEGGTDTQYF
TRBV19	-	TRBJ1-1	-	TGTGCCAGTAGTATGGGAGGCACCGGGACTGAAGCTTTCTTT	CASSMGGTGTEAFF
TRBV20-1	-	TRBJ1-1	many	TGCAGTGCTAGAGTAGCTGAAGCTTTCTTT	CSARVAEAFF
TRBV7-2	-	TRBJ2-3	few	TGTGCCAGCAGCTTATCTCTACAACGCACAGATACGCAGTATTTT	CASSLSLQRTDTQYF
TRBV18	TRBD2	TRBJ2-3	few	TGTGCCAGCTCACCACCCGGGATCACGGGAGGTGGCACAGATACGCAGTATTTT	CASSPPGITGGGTDTQYF
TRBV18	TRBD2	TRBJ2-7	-	TGTGCCAGCTCACCAAGTTCGGGGGGCGAGCAGTACTTC	CASSPSSGGEQYF
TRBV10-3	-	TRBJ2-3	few	TGTGCCATCAGTGAGTCCGTGGGCGCCCAGGCGACAGATACGCAGTATTTT	CAISESVGAQATDTQYF
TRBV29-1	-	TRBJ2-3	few	TGCAGCGTTGTTGCAGGGGGGGAAAAGGGGACAGATACGCAGTATTTT	CSVVAGGEKGTDTQYF
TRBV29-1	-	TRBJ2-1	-	TGCAGCGTCCGGCCGGGAGCCACATATGAGCAGTTCTTC	CSVRPGATYEQFF
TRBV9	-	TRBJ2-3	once	TGTGCCAGCAGCCTCCCCGACAGACCCCCAGATACGCAGTATTTT	CASSLPDRPPDTQYF
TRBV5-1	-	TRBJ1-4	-	TGCGCCAGCAGCTTGAAGTCAAGTCCTGGGGGATCTAATGAAAAACTGTTTTTT	CASSLKSSPGGSNEKLFF
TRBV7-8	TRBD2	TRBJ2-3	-	TGTGCCAGCAGCTTAGTTAGAATACCGGGACTAGCGGGAAACACAGATACGCAGTATTTT	CASSLVRIPGLAGNTDTQYF
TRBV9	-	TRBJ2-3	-	TGTGCCAGCAGCGTATCAGGAACCACAGATACGCAGTATTTT	CASSVSGTTDTQYF
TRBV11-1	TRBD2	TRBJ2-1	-	TGTGCCAGCAGCGCCGGACTAGCGGGGGGTCGATCATACAATGAGCAGTTCTTC	CASSAGLAGGRSYNEQFF
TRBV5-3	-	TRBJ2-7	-	TGTGCCATCGGCCACGGGTTCCTCTGCTACGAGCAGTACTTC	CAIGHGFLCYEQYF
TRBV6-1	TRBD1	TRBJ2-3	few	TGTGCCACCGGGGACAGGGCTAAAGATACGCAGTATTTT	CATGDRAKDTQYF
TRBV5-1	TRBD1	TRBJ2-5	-	TGCGCCAGCAGCTTGGGACAGGGGCCGAGTCAAGAGACCCAGTACTTC	CASSLGQGPSQETQYF
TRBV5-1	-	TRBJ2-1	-	TGCGCCAGCAGCCCTGGGGACGGGACTTGGCGGGACAATGAGCAGTTCTTC	CASSPGDGTWRDNEQFF
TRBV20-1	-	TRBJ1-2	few	TGCAGTGCTCACACAGAGGGCCGAGGGCCCTATGGCTACACCTTC	CSAHTEGRGPYGYTF
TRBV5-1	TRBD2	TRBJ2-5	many	TGCGCCAGCAGAGCGGGACTCACAGGAGAGACCCAGTACTTC	CASRAGLTGETQYF
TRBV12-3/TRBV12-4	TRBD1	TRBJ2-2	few	TGTGCCAGCAGGACCGGACAGGGGCATCACGGGGAGCTGTTTTTT	CASRTGQGHHGELFF
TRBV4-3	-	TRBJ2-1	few	TGCGCCAGCAGCCAAGACGGGACGGGCTCCTACAATGAGCAGTTCTTC	CASSQDGTGSYNEQFF
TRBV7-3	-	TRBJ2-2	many	TGTGCCAGCAGCCCCCCCGCTGGGAACACCGGGGAGCTGTTTTTT	CASSPPAGNTGELFF
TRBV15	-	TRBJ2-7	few	TGTGCCACCAGCAGTGGGACGGAGAGCTACGAGCAGTACTTC	CATSSGTESYEQYF
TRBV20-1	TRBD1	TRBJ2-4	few	TGCAGTGCTCCCGGGACAGGGGGCTCGGTGGACAAAAACATTCAGTACTTC	CSAPGTGGSVDKNIQYF
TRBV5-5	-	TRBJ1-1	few	TGTGCCAGCAGCTTGGTTCTCTGGGGGAACACTGAAGCTTTCTTT	CASSLVLWGNTEAFF
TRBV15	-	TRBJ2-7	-	TGTGCCACCAAAAACCCGAACTCCTACGAGCAGTACTTC	CATKNPNSYEQYF
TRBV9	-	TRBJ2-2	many	TGTGCCAGCAGCGATGGGGATATCAGGCCCGGGGAGCTGTTTTTT	CASSDGDIRPGELFF
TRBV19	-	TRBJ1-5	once	TGTGCCAGTTTAATGGCGGGGGGCTATAGCAATCAGCCCCAGCATTTT	CASLMAGGYSNQPQHF
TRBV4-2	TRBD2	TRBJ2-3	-	TGTGCCAGCAGCCACGGGCTAGCGGGAGGCCGGGGAGATACGCAGTATTTT	CASSHGLAGGRGDTQYF
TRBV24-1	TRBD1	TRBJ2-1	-	TGTGCCACCTCTCGCGGACAGGGGGCATCCTACAATGAGCAGTTCTTC	CATSRGQGASYNEQFF
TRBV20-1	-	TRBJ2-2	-	TGCAGTGCGATCGACAGGAACACCGGGGAGCTGTTTTTT	CSAIDRNTGELFF
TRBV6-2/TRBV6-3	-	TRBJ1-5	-	TGTGCCAGCAGTTACAGGATAGGGGGCAATCAGCCCCAGCATTTT	CASSYRIGGNQPQHF
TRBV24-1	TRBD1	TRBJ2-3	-	TGTGCCACCAGTGCCCCGGGACAGGGACTCACAGATACGCAGTATTTT	CATSAPGQGLTDTQYF
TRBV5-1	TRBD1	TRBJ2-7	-	TGCGCCAGCAGCCTTCTTCCGGGACAGGGGGTGTACGAGCAGTACTTC	CASSLLPGQGVYEQYF
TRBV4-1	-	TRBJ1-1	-	TGCGCCAGCAGCCAAGGTGGGGCCGGGAACACTGAAGCTTTCTTT	CASSQGGAGNTEAFF
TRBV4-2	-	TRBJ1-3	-	TGTGCCAGCAGGGACTCCCCTGGAAACACCATATATTTT	CASRDSPGNTIYF
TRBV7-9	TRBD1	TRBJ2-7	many	TGTGCGAGCGAATGGGACAGTTCCTACGAGCAGTACTTC	CASEWDSSYEQYF
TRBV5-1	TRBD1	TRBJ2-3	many	TGCGCCAGCAGCACCGGACAGGGGGGCGATACGCAGTATTTT	CASSTGQGGDTQYF
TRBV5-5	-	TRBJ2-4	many	TGTGCCAGCAGCTTGGTAGAGGGTCCCATTCAGTACTTC	CASSLVEGPIQYF
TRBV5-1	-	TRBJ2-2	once	TGCGCCAGCAGCTTGGAGGCCACCACCGGGGAGCTGTTTTTT	CASSLEATTGELFF